Listed below are T cell receptor beta chains from one sample, sequenced in a study of T cell repertoires in cytomegalovirus infection. One entry per CDR3 protein, called by TCRdb with MiXCR from the reads. This sample has roughly 990,000 distinct CDR3 sequences, with approximately 33% found just once. Antigen specificity for these receptors is unknown. This sample comprised cultured CD8+ T cells from PBMCs, obtained from culture after CMV antigen stimulation. Receptors originate from a human donor in good health (CMV status not recorded). Some clones in this sample may be carry-over from other donors' samples. The CDR3 runs from the conserved cysteine through the conserved F or W.

v_gene	j_gene	CDR3aa
TRBV7-9	TRBJ2-1	CASSHSGGHYNEQFF
TRBV4-1	TRBJ2-4	CASSQMQNGDIQYF
TRBV6-2/TRBV6-3	TRBJ2-1	CATLLGGEQFF
TRBV7-8	TRBJ1-3	CASSLGREGSGNTIYF
TRBV7-6	TRBJ2-2	CASSWGRTQDTGELFF
TRBV28	TRBJ1-3	CASSTATAGNTIYF
TRBV7-6	TRBJ2-2	CASSLNWLQGDTGELFF
TRBV7-9	TRBJ2-2	CASRWSLAANTGELFF
TRBV24-1	TRBJ1-2	CATSDSTPALGGYTF
TRBV12-5	TRBJ1-1	CASGLSGTGNTEAFF
TRBV4-1	TRBJ2-1	CASSQDLGLAGGRDEQFF
TRBV7-6	TRBJ1-3	CVSSPRDSGNTIYF
TRBV24-1	TRBJ2-1	CATSVSGRGEGEQFF
TRBV25-1	TRBJ1-5	CASSEPFWQPQHF
TRBV12-3/TRBV12-4	TRBJ1-4	CASSLDRGKEKLFF
TRBV9	TRBJ2-4	CASSLPDSETKNIQYF
TRBV7-2	TRBJ2-1	CASSARHEQFF
TRBV10-3	TRBJ2-7	CAISEADRAADEQYF
TRBV12-3/TRBV12-4	TRBJ2-5	CASSLTGLPMETQYF
TRBV9	TRBJ2-1	CASSGRGSGGVKEQFF
TRBV7-6	TRBJ1-5	CASSPGQGVFQPQHF
TRBV7-2	TRBJ1-1	CASSLSGGLGTEAFF
TRBV6-8	TRBJ1-3	CASSYGVSSGNTIYF
TRBV7-9	TRBJ2-7	CASSLALGTSGGYEQYF
TRBV11-2	TRBJ2-4	CASTSGGETKNIQYF
TRBV7-2	TRBJ1-5	CASSLNQGQPQHF
TRBV2	TRBJ1-5	CASSVGVDHQPQHF
TRBV20-1	TRBJ2-1	CSAEGQALVWDNEQFF
TRBV6-8	TRBJ1-1	CASTPVPDRPEAFF
TRBV4-2	TRBJ2-5	CASSQVPTRRGETQYF
TRBV7-6	TRBJ1-1	CASEAIEKRTEAFF
TRBV12-3/TRBV12-4	TRBJ2-7	CASRYGWEQYF
TRBV27	TRBJ2-1	CASCVGGAYNEQFF
TRBV7-8	TRBJ1-1	CASSFGTGWNLGTEAFF
TRBV6-1	TRBJ2-2	CASSEGWDNTGELFF
TRBV7-8	TRBJ2-5	CASSWGLSGGETQYF
TRBV20-1	TRBJ2-5	CSARDPREQETQYF
TRBV6-8	TRBJ2-7	CASRIGENYEQYF
TRBV4-2	TRBJ2-3	CASSPRQGAPTDTQYF
TRBV7-6	TRBJ1-1	CASRTTLGTGGGGYTEAFF
TRBV4-3	TRBJ1-6	CASSHLPGDRDSPLHF
TRBV20-1	TRBJ2-1	CSARDYIYNEQFF
TRBV29-1	TRBJ2-7	CSAFLTPDYEQYF